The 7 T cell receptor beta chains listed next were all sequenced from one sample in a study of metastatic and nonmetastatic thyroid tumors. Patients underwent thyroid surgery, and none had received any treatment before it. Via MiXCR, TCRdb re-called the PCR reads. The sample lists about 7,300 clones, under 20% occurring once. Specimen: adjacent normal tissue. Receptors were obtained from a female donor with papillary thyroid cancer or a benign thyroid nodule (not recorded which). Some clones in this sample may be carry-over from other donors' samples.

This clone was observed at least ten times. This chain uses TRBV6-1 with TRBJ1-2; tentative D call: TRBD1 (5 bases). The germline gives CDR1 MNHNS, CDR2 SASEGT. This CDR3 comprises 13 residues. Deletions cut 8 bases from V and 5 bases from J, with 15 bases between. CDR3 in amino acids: CASVGVDKYGYTF. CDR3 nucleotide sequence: TGTGCCAGCGTAGGGGTCGACAAGTATGGCTACACCTTC.

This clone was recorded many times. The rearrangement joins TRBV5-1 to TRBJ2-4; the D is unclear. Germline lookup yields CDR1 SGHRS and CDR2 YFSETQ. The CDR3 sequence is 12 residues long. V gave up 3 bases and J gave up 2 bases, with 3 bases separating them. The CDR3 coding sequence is TGCGCCAGCAGCTCGACCAAAAACATTCAGTACTTC. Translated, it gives CASSSTKNIQYF.

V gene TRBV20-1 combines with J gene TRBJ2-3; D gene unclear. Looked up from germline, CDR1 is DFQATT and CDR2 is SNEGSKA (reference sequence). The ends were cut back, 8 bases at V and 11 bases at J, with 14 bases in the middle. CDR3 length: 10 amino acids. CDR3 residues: CSTGSLEQYF. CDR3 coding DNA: TGCAGTACTGGGTCATTGGAGCAGTATTTT.

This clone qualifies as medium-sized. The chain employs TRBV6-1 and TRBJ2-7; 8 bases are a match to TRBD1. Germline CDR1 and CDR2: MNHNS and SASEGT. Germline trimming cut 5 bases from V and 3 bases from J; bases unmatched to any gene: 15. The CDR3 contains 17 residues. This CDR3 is CASSQTHRDRPLYEQYF. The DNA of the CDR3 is TGTGCCAGCAGTCAAACCCATAGGGACAGGCCCCTCTACGAGCAGTACTTC.

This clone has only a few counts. The CDR3 DNA reads TGTGCCAGCAGTCCGGGGACAGGGCGTTCCACCGAGCAGTACTTC. Its protein is CASSPGTGRSTEQYF. This rearrangement joins TRBV6-1 to TRBJ2-7, with 9 bases identical to TRBD1. In germline, CDR1 is MNHNS, CDR2 SASEGT. The CDR3 sequence is 15 residues long. Trimming at V came to 5 bases and at J to 6 bases, leaving 11 bases not matched to a gene.

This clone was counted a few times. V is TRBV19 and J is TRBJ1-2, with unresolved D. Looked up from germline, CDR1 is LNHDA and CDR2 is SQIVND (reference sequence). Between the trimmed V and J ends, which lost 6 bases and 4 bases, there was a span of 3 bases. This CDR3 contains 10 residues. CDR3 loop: CASSAYGYTF. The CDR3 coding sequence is TGTGCCAGTAGCGCCTATGGCTACACCTTC.

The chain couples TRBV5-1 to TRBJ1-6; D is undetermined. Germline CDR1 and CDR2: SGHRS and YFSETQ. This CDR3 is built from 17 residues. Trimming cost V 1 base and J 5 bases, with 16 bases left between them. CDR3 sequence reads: CASSLRRTLKNNSPLHF. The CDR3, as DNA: TGCGCCAGCAGCTTGAGACGAACGCTGAAGAATAATTCACCCCTCCACTTT.